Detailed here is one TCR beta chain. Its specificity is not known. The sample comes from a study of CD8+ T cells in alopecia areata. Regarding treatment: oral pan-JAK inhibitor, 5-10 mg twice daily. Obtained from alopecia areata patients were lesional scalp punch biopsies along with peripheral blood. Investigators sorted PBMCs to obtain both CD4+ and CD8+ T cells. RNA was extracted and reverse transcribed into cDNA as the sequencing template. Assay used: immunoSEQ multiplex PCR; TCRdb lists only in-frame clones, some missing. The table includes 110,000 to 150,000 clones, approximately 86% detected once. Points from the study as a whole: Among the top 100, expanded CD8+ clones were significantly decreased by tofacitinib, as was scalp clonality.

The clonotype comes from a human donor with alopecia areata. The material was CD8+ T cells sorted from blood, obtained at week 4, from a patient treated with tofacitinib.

The CDR3 sequence is CASWTGGYHEQFF. In DNA form, the CDR3 reads TGTGCCAGCTGGACAGGGGGCTATCATGAGCAGTTCTTC. This chain connects TRBV6-1 to TRBJ2-1, with TRBD1 matching over 11 bases. The CDR3 length is 13 residues. Germline V gives CDR1 MNHNS, CDR2 SASEGT. V dropped 8 bases and J dropped 8; count of bases not matched to a gene: 5.